These T cell receptor beta chains were read from a single sample in a study of CD8 T cells in ankylosing spondylitis. TCRdb used MiXCR to reprocess the 5' RACE reads, holding one entry per CDR3 protein. Altogether over 450,000 distinct CDR3 sequences are present, over 9.5% being singletons, with the ten largest covering approximately 7%. The sample consisted of blood, either unsorted or a sorted T cell fraction (not recorded which). These receptor sequences come from a male donor with ankylosing spondylitis. Each CDR3 is given with its conserved first and last residue. Fields, in order: CDR3 protein, CDR3 DNA, V gene, J gene, clone size, D gene. A D gene is named only where the DNA matches it firmly. Only part of the rows carry a size: once, few, many, or a class if the clone is expanded.

CASSQDFAEAFF,TGTGCCAGCAGCCAAGATTTCGCAGAAGCTTTCTTT,TRBV14,TRBJ1-1,many,NA
CSARVRRSYNEQFF,TGCAGTGCTAGAGTGCGACGCTCCTACAATGAGCAGTTCTTC,TRBV20-1,TRBJ2-1,many,NA
CASSKDRGNSPLHF,TGTGCCAGCAGCAAAGACAGGGGTAATTCACCCCTCCACTTT,TRBV11-1,TRBJ1-6,few,TRBD1
CANSLGAGGTDTQYF,TGTGCCAACAGCTTAGGGGCGGGAGGCACAGATACGCAGTATTTT,TRBV11-3,TRBJ2-3,NA,TRBD2
CASSYTSGDTEAFF,TGTGCCAGCAGTTATACCAGTGGGGACACTGAAGCTTTCTTT,TRBV6-5,TRBJ1-1,few,NA
CASSLPGNSNQPQHF,TGTGCCAGCAGTTTACCCGGAAATAGCAATCAGCCCCAGCATTTT,TRBV28,TRBJ1-5,NA,NA
CASSADRGAYNEQFF,TGCGCCAGCAGCGCGGACAGGGGCGCCTACAATGAGCAGTTCTTC,TRBV5-1,TRBJ2-1,few,TRBD1
CAISDLTTSTDTQYF,TGTGCCATCAGTGATTTGACTACCTCCACAGATACGCAGTATTTT,TRBV10-3,TRBJ2-3,NA,NA
CATSRDLRQGDYGYTF,TGTGCCACCAGCAGAGATCTGAGACAGGGTGACTATGGCTACACCTTC,TRBV15,TRBJ1-2,NA,TRBD1
CASSYPPGLALAKNIQYF,TGTGCCAGCAGTTACCCGCCGGGACTAGCGTTAGCCAAAAACATTCAGTACTTC,TRBV6-2/TRBV6-3,TRBJ2-4,few,TRBD2
CASSQEAGGLADTQYF,TGTGCCAGCAGCCAAGAAGCGGGAGGGCTAGCAGATACGCAGTATTTT,TRBV3-1,TRBJ2-3,few,TRBD2
CSVSQGYTEAFF,TGCAGCGTATCACAGGGGTACACTGAAGCTTTCTTT,TRBV29-1,TRBJ1-1,few,TRBD1
CASSESGGDHQPQHF,TGTGCCAGCAGTGAATCTGGGGGCGACCATCAGCCCCAGCATTTT,TRBV25-1,TRBJ1-5,few,NA
CASSALTSENYGYTF,TGTGCCAGCAGCGCATTGACAAGCGAGAACTATGGCTACACCTTC,TRBV11-2,TRBJ1-2,few,NA
CASSLDAESTEAFF,TGTGCCAGCAGCTTAGACGCAGAAAGCACTGAAGCTTTCTTT,TRBV7-9,TRBJ1-1,few,NA
CASSLRLAGENEQFF,TGCGCCAGCAGCTTGAGGCTAGCGGGAGAGAATGAGCAGTTCTTC,TRBV5-1,TRBJ2-1,NA,TRBD2
CASSQEIGAPWELFF,TGTGCCAGCAGCCAGGAAATAGGGGCTCCCTGGGAGCTGTTTTTT,TRBV3-1,TRBJ2-2,NA,NA
CASSAVGGGQETQYF,TGTGCCAGCAGCGCAGTCGGGGGCGGACAAGAGACCCAGTACTTC,TRBV7-7,TRBJ2-5,NA,NA
CASSFPGNYGYTF,TGTGCCAGCAGTTTCCCAGGGAATTATGGCTACACCTTC,TRBV3-1,TRBJ1-2,NA,NA
CASSSESETQYF,TGCGCCAGCAGCTCCGAGTCGGAGACCCAGTACTTC,TRBV5-1,TRBJ2-5,few,NA
CASSIRGREKLFF,TGTGCCAGTAGTATCAGGGGTCGCGAAAAACTGTTTTTT,TRBV19,TRBJ1-4,NA,NA
CASAAGGETQYF,TGTGCCAGCGCCGCAGGGGGAGAGACCCAGTACTTC,TRBV3-1,TRBJ2-5,NA,TRBD1
CASIDRVSGTQYF,TGTGCCAGCATAGACAGGGTGAGCGGGACCCAGTACTTC,TRBV28,TRBJ2-5,many,TRBD1
CASSTGTDLREAFF,TGTGCCAGCAGCACTGGGACAGATCTTCGGGAAGCTTTCTTT,TRBV7-2,TRBJ1-1,few,TRBD1
CSVRSQETQYF,TGCAGCGTTCGCAGCCAAGAGACCCAGTACTTC,TRBV29-1,TRBJ2-5,NA,NA
CASSFSLYYEQYF,TGTGCCAGCAGTTTCTCGCTTTACTACGAGCAGTACTTC,TRBV27,TRBJ2-7,NA,NA
CASSQVRRNGYTF,TGTGCCAGCAGCCAAGTTCGGAGGAATGGCTACACCTTC,TRBV3-1,TRBJ1-2,NA,NA
CASSLPGSLYEQYF,TGCGCCAGCAGCTTGCCTGGCAGCCTCTACGAGCAGTACTTC,TRBV5-1,TRBJ2-7,few,NA
CASSWGTGITYEQYF,TGCGCCAGCAGCTGGGGGACAGGAATCACCTACGAGCAGTACTTC,TRBV5-1,TRBJ2-7,few,TRBD1
CAWSPAGGMTEAFF,TGTGCCTGGAGTCCCGCCGGGGGGATGACTGAAGCTTTCTTT,TRBV30,TRBJ1-1,NA,NA
CSTGTAFQETQYF,TGCAGCACCGGGACAGCCTTTCAAGAGACCCAGTACTTC,TRBV29-1,TRBJ2-5,NA,TRBD1
CSASRDGLDWAFF,TGCAGTGCTAGCCGGGACGGACTCGATTGGGCTTTCTTT,TRBV20-1,TRBJ1-1,NA,NA
CASSLPIASGRYNEQFF,TGTGCCAGCAGTTTACCTATCGCCTCGGGGCGTTACAATGAGCAGTTCTTC,TRBV12-3/TRBV12-4,TRBJ2-1,many,NA
CASSLGSSRTDTQYF,TGCGCCAGCAGCTTGGGTAGCTCTCGCACAGATACGCAGTATTTT,TRBV5-1,TRBJ2-3,NA,NA
CAISETGTSSYEQYF,TGTGCCATCAGTGAGACCGGGACTAGCTCCTACGAGCAGTACTTC,TRBV10-3,TRBJ2-7,many,TRBD2
CSAREDREQFF,TGCAGTGCTCGTGAGGACAGGGAGCAGTTCTTC,TRBV20-1,TRBJ2-1,NA,TRBD1
CSARDSRNSADTQYF,TGCAGTGCTAGAGATTCCCGGAATAGCGCAGATACGCAGTATTTT,TRBV20-1,TRBJ2-3,few,NA
CASSGRGNEQFF,TGCGCCAGCAGCGGCAGGGGGAATGAGCAGTTCTTC,TRBV5-1,TRBJ2-1,NA,TRBD1
CSARRPGTGIQPQHF,TGCAGTGCTAGACGTCCCGGGACAGGGATTCAGCCCCAGCATTTT,TRBV20-1,TRBJ1-5,NA,TRBD1
CASGTDSGTEAFF,TGTGCCAGCGGAACAGACAGCGGGACTGAAGCTTTCTTT,TRBV12-3/TRBV12-4,TRBJ1-1,few,NA